The 18 T cell receptor beta chains below were found in one sample sequenced in a study of PD-1 blockade in classical Hodgkin lymphoma. Time point noted: newly diagnosed, previously untreated cHL patient sample. TCRdb keeps only in-frame clones here, not all; method: immunoSEQ multiplex PCR. The sample carries 30,000 or so clones, roughly nine tenths recorded once. Sequences were obtained from peripheral blood mononuclear cells (PBMCs). The receptors originated from a human donor with classical Hodgkin lymphoma.

The chain recombines TRBV7-9 with TRBJ2-3; 8 bases are shared with TRBD2. This CDR3 spans 18 amino acids. J lost 8 bases, V lost 5 bases, and 21 bases had no gene match. Germline loops: CDR1 SEHNR, CDR2 FQNEAQ (reference sequence). CDR3 sequence (DNA): TGTGCCAGCAGCCTAACCATCGGACTAGCCGGTGGGTCAGGTACGCAGTATTTT. Translation gives CASSLTIGLAGGSGTQYF.

This chain connects TRBV9 to TRBJ2-6; D is tentatively TRBD1 or TRBD2 (5 bases each). CDR3 length equals 18 residues. Per the germline V gene, CDR1 is SGDLS and CDR2 is YYNGEE. The V end was cut by 3 bases, the J end by 0 bases, with 16 bases between. The CDR3 DNA is TGTGCCAGCAGCGCGGGTGTAGGGGAGTTCTCTGGGGCCAACGTCCTGACTTTC. This translates into CASSAGVGEFSGANVLTF.

The chain is built from TRBV7-2 and TRBJ2-7, with no clear D. The CDR3 has 13 amino acids. Per germline, CDR1 SGHTA and CDR2 FQGNSA. Trimming took 4 bases from V and 4 from J, leaving 11 bases between them. The CDR3 is CASSSTSGYEQYF. For the CDR3, the DNA is TGTGCCAGCAGCTCGACGTCCGGTTACGAGCAGTACTTC.

This clone was found once. The chain carries TRBV10-3 and TRBJ2-5; 8 bases fit TRBD1. The V gene end was trimmed by 2 bases and the J gene end by 5 bases; junction bases not matched to a gene: 1. Per the germline V gene, CDR1 is ENHRY and CDR2 is SYGVKD. CDR3 size: 13 residues. CDR3: CAISEGDRETQYF. The CDR3 bases are TGTGCCATCAGTGAGGGGGACAGGGAGACCCAGTACTTC.

V gene TRBV29-1 combines with J gene TRBJ2-4, with a tentative D call TRBD1 (6 bases). V lost 5 bases to trimming and J lost 0 bases, with 29 bases between them. This CDR3 region has 20 residues. Germline V gene data show CDR1 as SQVTM and CDR2 as ANQGSEA. CDR3 DNA: TGCAGCGTTTCTCCACGGGGTTACAGGGTTCCAAGACTAGCCAAAAACATTCAGTACTTC. Translation: CSVSPRGYRVPRLAKNIQYF. The variable domain in full, completed from reference TRBV29-1 and TRBJ2-4, reads SAVISQKPSRDICQRGTSLTIQCQVDSQVTMMFWYRQQPGQSLTLIATANQGSEATYESGFVIDKFPISRPNLTFSTLTVSNMSPEDSSIYLCSVSPRGYRVPRLAKNIQYFGAGTRLSVL.

J is TRBJ2-3 and V is TRBV4-1; the D call may be TRBD1 or TRBD2 (5 bases each). This CDR3 is 17 amino acids long. V lost 4 bases, J lost 11 bases, and 28 bases lay in between. Germline assignment: CDR1 MGHRA and CDR2 YSYEKL. In DNA, the CDR3 is TGCGCCAGCAGCCGAGACCCGGGACCAACACACGGTGGGGAGCAGTATTTT. Its protein is CASSRDPGPTHGGEQYF.

This clone turned up a few times. The chain combines TRBV9 with TRBJ2-2; 13 bases are shared with TRBD2. Germline assignment: CDR1 SGDLS and CDR2 YYNGEE. CDR3 length equals 17 residues. J was trimmed by 4 bases and V by 4 bases; bases with no gene match: 7. The CDR3 DNA follows: TGTGCCAGCAGCTCCAGGACTAGCGGGAGTGTCACCGGGGAGCTGTTTTTT. Protein product: CASSSRTSGSVTGELFF.

The rearrangement links TRBV9 to TRBJ1-6, with D unresolved. The V gene lost 2 bases and the J gene lost 5 bases, with 8 bases spanning the gap. CDR1 and CDR2 from the germline V gene are SGDLS and YYNGEE. This CDR3 has 14 residues. The CDR3 here is CASSVNRNNSPLHF. The CDR3 DNA follows: TGTGCCAGCAGCGTCAATAGGAATAATTCACCCCTCCACTTT.

The chain has TRBV6-4 and TRBJ2-3, with D hard to call. Germline loops: CDR1 MRHNA, CDR2 SNTAGT. The CDR3 contains 15 residues. Trimming removed 2 bases at V and 0 bases at J, with 9 bases between. DNA for the CDR3: TGTGCCAGCAGTGACGGGGTGGCTAGCACAGATACGCAGTATTTT. Encoded protein: CASSDGVASTDTQYF.

This clone has a single count. This chain joins TRBV2 and TRBJ2-7; 11 bases align to TRBD2. Germline V gene lookup returns CDR1 SNHLY and CDR2 FYNNEI. CDR3 size: 14 residues. V lost 8 bases to trimming and J lost 1 base; unmatched junction nucleotides: 4. CDR3 sequence (DNA): TGTGCCAGCCGAGGACTAGCGGGTTCCTACGAGCAGTACTTC. Protein product: CASRGLAGSYEQYF. Using reference TRBV2 and TRBJ2-7 for the parts outside the CDR3, the full variable domain is EPEVTQTPSHQVTQMGQEVILRCVPISNHLYFYWYRQILGQKVEFLVSFYNNEISEKSEIFDDQFSVERPDGSNFTLKIRSTKLEDSAMYFCASRGLAGSYEQYFGPGTRLTVT.

The chain combines TRBV11-2 with TRBJ2-5; possible D gene TRBD1, 5 bases. The V gene's germline CDR1 is SGHAT and CDR2 FQNNGV. The CDR3 contains 17 residues. V was cut by 6 bases and J by 5 bases, with 25 bases left in between. The CDR3, as DNA: TGTGCCAGCAGGTACTGGATTGGTCAGGGAATCCAGGAGACCCAGTACTTC. It codes for CASRYWIGQGIQETQYF. Drawing the rest from reference TRBV11-2 and TRBJ2-5, the complete variable domain is EAGVAQSPRYKIIEKRQSVAFWCNPISGHATLYWYQQILGQGPKLLIQFQNNGVVDDSQLPKDRFSAERLKGVDSTLKIQPAKLEDSAVYLCASRYWIGQGIQETQYFGPGTRLLVL.

This chain joins TRBV7-9 and TRBJ2-1, with D possibly TRBD1 on 6 matching bases. From germline, CDR1 is SEHNR and CDR2 FQNEAQ (reference sequence). V dropped 5 bases and J dropped 3 bases, with 14 bases sitting between them. This CDR3 is 15 amino acids long. The CDR3 sequence is CASSQWTEFYNEQFF. The CDR3 DNA follows: TGTGCCAGCAGCCAATGGACAGAATTCTACAATGAGCAGTTCTTC.

V gene TRBV6-1 combines with J gene TRBJ2-7, with TRBD1 matching over 9 bases. The CDR3 is made up of 15 amino acids. Losses at the gene ends were 2 bases for V and 4 bases for J; bases not matched to a gene: 6. Germline V gene lookup returns CDR1 MNHNS and CDR2 SASEGT. CDR3 sequence (DNA): TGTGCCAGCAGTGAAACCGGGACAGGGTCTTACGAGCAGTACTTC. Translation: CASSETGTGSYEQYF.

The rearrangement joins TRBV6-5 to TRBJ2-7, with D uncertain. Germline V lookup: CDR1 MNHEY, CDR2 SVGAGI. Trimming stripped 1 base from V and 6 bases from J, with 10 bases between. CDR3 length: 13 amino acids. The CDR3 DNA is TGTGCCAGCAGTTACTACCCCGGTGTCGAGCAGTACTTC. Its protein product is CASSYYPGVEQYF.

This clone was recorded a few times. This chain joins TRBV19 and TRBJ2-3; 14 nucleotides align to TRBD2. CDR1 is LNHDA and CDR2 is SQIVND in the germline V gene (reference sequence). The CDR3 is 18 residues long. With V trimmed by 1 base and J by 3 bases, 6 bases remained unmatched. CDR3 protein: CASSIGAGTSGRTDTQYF. Written as DNA, the CDR3 is TGTGCCAGTAGTATAGGTGCCGGGACTAGCGGGAGAACAGATACGCAGTATTTT.

V is TRBV19 and J is TRBJ1-5, with D maybe TRBD1 (5 bases). There are 18 residues in the CDR3. The V end was cut by 5 bases, the J end by 1 base, with 21 bases between. Germline V gene sequence: CDR1 LNHDA, CDR2 SQIVND (reference sequence). The CDR3 loop is CASSYIREASASNQPQHF. CDR3 DNA: TGTGCCAGTAGTTATATCAGGGAGGCCTCGGCAAGCAATCAGCCCCAGCATTTT.

The rearrangement uses TRBV4-1 and TRBJ1-5; weak D call: TRBD1 (6 bases). The ends were cut back, 3 bases at V and 3 bases at J, with 12 bases in the middle. The CDR3 sequence is 15 residues long. From germline, CDR1 is MGHRA and CDR2 YSYEKL. The CDR3 loop reads CASSQAQGNNQPQHF. The CDR3 region has the DNA TGCGCCAGCAGCCAGGCACAGGGTAACAATCAGCCCCAGCATTTT.

The rearrangement joins TRBV29-1 to TRBJ2-3; either TRBD1 or TRBD2 may fit D (6 bases each). The CDR3 runs 13 residues. Between the trimmed V and J ends, which lost 4 bases and 5 bases, there was a span of 13 bases. Germline-derived CDR1 and CDR2 are SQVTM and ANQGSEA. The CDR3 sequence is CSVGQGREDTQYF. CDR3 nucleotides: TGCAGCGTTGGGCAGGGGCGGGAAGATACGCAGTATTTT.